This entry lists 9 T cell receptor beta chains sequenced from one sample in a study of T cell responses to AZD1222 COVID-19 vaccine. Clones were sequenced by immunoSEQ multiplex PCR, and TCRdb holds only the in-frame ones, with some missing. The repertoire holds some 150,000 clones, with less than 90% as singletons. The sample was peripheral blood, taken on day 0 of AZD1222 vaccination. These receptors all come from an adult in good health.

This rearrangement joins TRBV14 to TRBJ1-2; 11 bases match TRBD1. V shed 4 bases, J shed 2 bases, and the junction held 0 bases outside the gene matches. Germline V gives CDR1 SGHDN, CDR2 FVKESK. The CDR3 runs 14 residues. CDR3 bases: TGTGCCAGCAGCCGGGACAGGGGGAACTATGGCTACACCTTC. Amino acid sequence: CASSRDRGNYGYTF.

V usage is TRBV19 and J usage is TRBJ1-4; the D gene is possibly TRBD1 (5 bases). The CDR3 runs 14 residues. Germline CDR1 and CDR2: LNHDA and SQIVND (reference sequence). Trimming left V 6 bases short and J 0 bases short, with 8 bases between. CDR3 residues: CASSGGATNEKLFF. CDR3 DNA sequence: TGTGCCAGTAGCGGAGGGGCAACTAATGAAAAACTGTTTTTT.

This sequence joins TRBV2 and TRBJ2-1; D is undetermined. Germline V gene data show CDR1 as SNHLY and CDR2 as FYNNEI. The CDR3 consists of 14 residues. Between the trimmed V and J ends, which lost 3 bases and 0 bases, there was a span of 6 bases. The CDR3 DNA reads TGTGCCAGCAGTGACCGGAGCTCCTACAATGAGCAGTTCTTC. This encodes CASSDRSSYNEQFF. Variable domain in full (rest from reference TRBV2 and TRBJ2-1): EPEVTQTPSHQVTQMGQEVILRCVPISNHLYFYWYRQILGQKVEFLVSFYNNEISEKSEIFDDQFSVERPDGSNFTLKIRSTKLEDSAMYFCASSDRSSYNEQFFGPGTRLTVL.

Only one count was recorded for this clone. The V and J genes are TRBV6-5 and TRBJ2-2, with D possibly called TRBD1 or TRBD2 (5 bases each). Germline lookup yields CDR1 MNHEY and CDR2 SVGAGI. The V end lost 0 bases, the J end lost 5 bases, and 13 bases lay between the germline ends. The CDR3 is 16 residues long. CDR3 DNA: TGTGCCAGCAGTTACTCGTCGGGGCGCGGAACCGGGGAGCTGTTTTTT. Its protein is CASSYSSGRGTGELFF.

J is TRBJ1-2 and V is TRBV2, with a possible D match to TRBD1 (5 bases). The germline V gene encodes CDR1 SNHLY and CDR2 FYNNEI. The CDR3 has 17 residues. V was clipped by 0 bases and J by 4 bases, with 18 bases between them. The CDR3 sequence: CASSEARTRVGGYGYTF. CDR3 DNA: TGTGCCAGCAGTGAAGCCCGAACTCGTGTGGGGGGCTATGGCTACACCTTC.

This clone has a handful of counts. The rearrangement joins TRBV7-2 to TRBJ2-1, with a weak D call TRBD2 (6 bases). V was trimmed by 1 base and J by 5 bases, leaving 24 bases between them. The germline V gene encodes CDR1 SGHTA and CDR2 FQGNSA. This CDR3 has 19 amino acids. The CDR3 sequence: CASSLDPGSPVSLNNEQFF. DNA of the CDR3: TGTGCCAGCAGCTTAGACCCCGGGAGTCCGGTGTCCCTTAACAATGAGCAGTTCTTC. Filled out from reference TRBV7-2 and TRBJ2-1, the complete variable domain reads GAGVSQSPSNKVTEKGKDVELRCDPISGHTALYWYRQSLGQGLEFLIYFQGNSAPDKSGLPSDRFSAERTGGSVSTLTIQRTQQEDSAVYLCASSLDPGSPVSLNNEQFFGPGTRLTVL.

The J gene is TRBJ2-1, the V gene TRBV28; D may be TRBD1 (6 bases). Germline lookup yields CDR1 MDHEN and CDR2 SYDVKM. With 7 bases removed from V and 6 bases from J, the gap between germline ends came to 16 bases. This CDR3 comprises 14 residues. CDR3 loop: CASNRAGSPNEQFF. In nucleotides, the CDR3 is TGTGCCAGCAACAGGGCGGGTAGCCCCAATGAGCAGTTCTTC.

The gene calls are TRBV19 and TRBJ1-4, with D maybe TRBD1 (6 bases). V was pared by 5 bases and J by 3 bases, with 10 bases between. CDR1 is LNHDA, CDR2 SQIVND, per germline (reference sequence). The CDR3 sequence is 14 residues long. The chain's CDR3 is CASSVTGSNEKLFF. DNA of the CDR3: TGTGCCAGTAGTGTGACAGGTTCTAATGAAAAACTGTTTTTT.

J is TRBJ2-7 and V is TRBV7-3, with TRBD2 identical over 10 bases. Trimming cost V 2 bases and J 4 bases; bases outside gene matches: 5. Germline CDR1 and CDR2: SGHTA and FQGTGA. This CDR3 is 15 amino acids long. CDR3 bases: TGTGCCAGCAGCTTATCAGCGGGAGGGCCTTACGAGCAGTACTTC. It codes for CASSLSAGGPYEQYF.